The clone carrying this TCR beta chain was detected only a few times. As yet, its antigen is unknown. This entry belongs to a study of T cell responses to AZD1222 COVID-19 vaccine. Study-wide results and limits: The reported proportion of spike-specific TCRs targeting unmutated variant regions was nearly half.

The CDR3 covers 13 residues. Between the trimmed V and J ends, which lost 7 bases and 0 bases, there was a span of 9 bases. Germline-derived CDR1 and CDR2 are MNHEY and SVGAGI. TCRdb's copy holds only in-frame clones and misses some; the assay was immunoSEQ multiplex PCR. The data contain 150,000 to 200,000 clones, around 88% of them singletons. This specimen was peripheral blood, taken 28 days after the second AZD1222 dose. The sequence was collected from an adult who received the AZD1222 COVID-19 vaccine. The rearrangement links TRBV6-5 to TRBJ1-1; D is unclear. CDR3: CASKESMNTEAFF. The CDR3 DNA sequence: TGTGCCAGCAAGGAGTCTATGAACACTGAAGCTTTCTTT.